These 30 T cell receptor beta chains share one sample of origin, sequenced in a study of blood T cell repertoires in COVID-19 (TCRdb year 2020). Libraries were constructed by the immunoSEQ multiplex PCR assay. What TCRdb holds here is the immuneACCESS table cut down to in-frame rearrangements. Part of the clones is not present; checked against another copy, under half of the missing clones reflect an unresolved V gene, and the others are unexplained. The sample profile shows under 150,000 clones; about 85% of them were found once. About 3% of the sample lies in the top ten. Sample: peripheral blood. The receptor set was obtained from a middle-aged man with acute or convalescent COVID-19.

The CDR3 protein is CASSWSSGAKKETQYF. CDR3 sequence (DNA): TGTGCCAGCAGTTGGTCTAGCGGGGCAAAAAAAGAGACCCAGTACTTC. V usage is TRBV6-5 and J usage is TRBJ2-5, with 9 positions matching TRBD2. The V segment lost 4 bases and the J segment 3 bases; nucleotides outside the gene matches: 9. Germline-derived CDR1 and CDR2 are MNHEY and SVGAGI. This CDR3 spans 16 amino acids.

This clone occurred once. The identical CDR3 is also encoded by other nucleotide sequences in the sample. The chain combines TRBV27 with TRBJ2-1; 7 bases match TRBD2. V lost 3 bases, J lost 1 base, and 0 bases stayed unmatched. The germline V gene encodes CDR1 MNHEY and CDR2 SMNVEV (reference sequence). This CDR3 comprises 14 residues. CDR3 in amino acids: CASSLGGSYNEQFF. As DNA, the CDR3 is TGTGCCAGCAGTTTGGGGGGGTCCTACAATGAGCAGTTCTTC.

The chain recombines TRBV15 with TRBJ2-5; D is possibly TRBD2 (7 bases). The CDR3 consists of 16 residues. V shed 8 bases and J shed 2 bases, with 21 bases lying between them. Germline CDR1 and CDR2: LNHNV and YYDKDF (reference sequence). The CDR3 sequence: CATAGAGVLWQETQYF. The CDR3 DNA follows: TGTGCCACCGCGGGGGCCGGAGTACTTTGGCAAGAGACCCAGTACTTC.

The V and J genes are TRBV5-5 and TRBJ1-2, with TRBD1 as a possible D gene (6 bases). The CDR3 sequence is 14 residues long. V was pared by 4 bases and J by 2 bases, with 12 bases between. Germline V gene lookup returns CDR1 SGHKS and CDR2 YYEKEE (reference sequence). The DNA of the CDR3 is TGTGCCAGCAGCCGGACAGCGTCAAACTATGGCTACACCTTC. It is translated as CASSRTASNYGYTF.

The rearrangement links TRBV5-1 to TRBJ2-3; D perhaps matches TRBD1 (6 bases). CDR3 length: 15 residues. Germline V lookup: CDR1 SGHRS, CDR2 YFSETQ. The V end was cut by 1 base, the J end by 2 bases, with 11 bases between. CDR3 sequence reads: CASSLLQGTTDTQYF. In DNA form, the CDR3 reads TGCGCCAGCAGCTTGCTACAGGGTACCACAGATACGCAGTATTTT.

Concerning this clone itself: The sample holds other DNA sequences that translate to the same CDR3. The rearrangement uses TRBV7-2 and TRBJ2-2, with 9 positions matching TRBD1. The CDR3 has 14 amino acids. The J segment lost 5 bases and the V segment lost 3 bases, leaving 1 base of the junction unmatched. Germline V CDR1 and CDR2: SGHTA, FQGNSA. CDR3 DNA sequence: TGTGCCAGCAGCTTGACAGGGGGGACCGGGGAGCTGTTTTTT. Translated, it gives CASSLTGGTGELFF. Full variable domain (rest looked up from reference TRBV7-2 and TRBJ2-2): GAGVSQSPSNKVTEKGKDVELRCDPISGHTALYWYRQSLGQGLEFLIYFQGNSAPDKSGLPSDRFSAERTGGSVSTLTIQRTQQEDSAVYLCASSLTGGTGELFFGEGSRLTVL.

The rearrangement links TRBV6-1 to TRBJ2-7; a weak D match, TRBD2 (5 bases). CDR3 length: 15 residues. V lost 2 bases, J lost 0 bases, and 11 bases lay in between. Germline assignment: CDR1 MNHNS and CDR2 SASEGT. For the CDR3, the DNA is TGTGCCAGCAGTGAAAGAGTTGGAGGCTCCTACGAGCAGTACTTC. Translated: CASSERVGGSYEQYF.

The chain links TRBV24-1 to TRBJ2-1; 10 bases align to TRBD1. V lost 7 bases to trimming and J lost 6 bases; unmatched junction nucleotides: 2. The germline V gene encodes CDR1 KGHDR and CDR2 SFDVKD. CDR3 length: 13 residues. The CDR3 loop is CATRGQGINEQFF. The CDR3 nucleotides read TGTGCCACCAGGGGACAGGGGATCAATGAGCAGTTCTTC.

This rearrangement joins TRBV4-1 to TRBJ2-1; no clear D. V gave up 6 bases and J gave up 0 bases, with 9 bases separating them. The CDR3 has 14 amino acids. CDR1 and CDR2 (germline): MGHRA, YSYEKL. CDR3 coding DNA: TGCGCCAGCAGTCCAGTAAGCTCCTACAATGAGCAGTTCTTC. It encodes CASSPVSSYNEQFF.

V gene TRBV11-3 combines with J gene TRBJ2-2, with D tentatively TRBD2 (6 bases). Deletions cut 2 bases from V and 6 bases from J, with 10 bases between. The CDR3 is 14 residues long. Germline loops: CDR1 SGHNT, CDR2 YENEEA. CDR3 nucleotides: TGTGCCAGCAGCTTACCTGAGCGGGCCGGGGAGCTGTTTTTT. This codes for CASSLPERAGELFF.

This clone was seen many times. This sequence joins TRBV4-3 and TRBJ1-6; a possible D gene is TRBD1 (6 bases). The CDR3 is 16 residues long. The V end lost 4 bases, the J end lost 8 bases, and 18 bases lay between the germline ends. Germline CDR1 reads LGHNA; CDR2 reads YSLEER. The CDR3 region has the DNA TGCGCCAGCAGCCGAATACACAGGGCAGGGGATTCACCCCTCCACTTT. Amino acid sequence: CASSRIHRAGDSPLHF.

The V and J genes are TRBV6-5 and TRBJ2-1; tentatively, D is TRBD2 (5 bases). This CDR3 region has 16 residues. The germline V and J ends were trimmed by 1 base and 0 bases, with 10 bases remaining between them. Germline V gives CDR1 MNHEY, CDR2 SVGAGI. CDR3 DNA: TGTGCCAGCAGTTACTTAGGCCGGGGCTCCTACAATGAGCAGTTCTTC. This codes for CASSYLGRGSYNEQFF.

Only a few counts were recorded for this clone. V usage is TRBV29-1 and J usage is TRBJ2-6; 10 bases fit TRBD1. Germline trimming cut 7 bases from V and 2 bases from J; bases unmatched to any gene: 8. CDR1 is SQVTM and CDR2 is ANQGSEA in the germline V gene. This CDR3 contains 16 residues. In nucleotides, the CDR3 is TGCAGCGCCGGGGGACAGGGGACTACTGGGGCCAACGTCCTGACTTTC. Its protein is CSAGGQGTTGANVLTF. Full variable domain (outside the CDR3, taken from reference TRBV29-1 and TRBJ2-6): SAVISQKPSRDICQRGTSLTIQCQVDSQVTMMFWYRQQPGQSLTLIATANQGSEATYESGFVIDKFPISRPNLTFSTLTVSNMSPEDSSIYLCSAGGQGTTGANVLTFGAGSRLTVL.

This chain links TRBV24-1 with TRBJ2-7, with TRBD2 matching 12 bases. Germline CDR1 KGHDR, CDR2 SFDVKD. The CDR3 has 16 amino acids. V dropped 2 bases and J dropped 4; count of bases not matched to a gene: 5. CDR3 nucleotides: TGTGCCACCAGTGATTCTAGCGGGGGGGCGCGATACGAGCAGTACTTC. Amino acid sequence: CATSDSSGGARYEQYF.

This clone was detected once. V usage is TRBV18 and J usage is TRBJ1-4; TRBD1 matches 12 bases. The CDR3 length is 18 residues. The V segment lost 1 base and the J segment 2 bases; nucleotides outside the gene matches: 5. Germline assignment: CDR1 KGHSH and CDR2 LQKENI. CDR3 amino acids: CASSPRSGTGGTNEKLFF. The DNA for the CDR3 is TGTGCCAGCTCACCACGTTCGGGGACAGGGGGCACTAATGAAAAACTGTTTTTT.

The chain carries TRBV18 and TRBJ1-2; possibly TRBD1 for D (6 bases). Trimming cost V 4 bases and J 6 bases, with 18 bases left between them. The CDR3 contains 15 residues. CDR1 is KGHSH and CDR2 is LQKENI in the germline V gene. CDR3 loop: CASSLDLQGVDGYTF. In DNA form, the CDR3 reads TGTGCCAGCTCACTCGACCTACAGGGTGTGGATGGCTACACCTTC.

This chain connects TRBV4-1 to TRBJ2-7; tentative D call: TRBD2 (7 bases). Germline loops: CDR1 MGHRA, CDR2 YSYEKL. The CDR3 consists of 15 residues. Trimming removed 1 base at V and 7 bases at J, with 17 bases between. The chain's CDR3 is CASSQVGGGAWEQYF. The CDR3 DNA reads as TGCGCCAGCAGCCAAGTGGGGGGGGGCGCGTGGGAGCAGTACTTC.

V usage is TRBV4-3 and J usage is TRBJ1-6; D gene unclear. Trimming stripped 0 bases from V and 9 bases from J, with 12 bases between. The CDR3 length is 15 residues. Per the germline V gene, CDR1 is LGHNA and CDR2 is YSLEER. CDR3 in amino acids: CASSQDRGFPSPLHF. In DNA, the CDR3 is TGCGCCAGCAGCCAAGATAGAGGGTTCCCTTCACCCCTCCACTTT.

The V and J genes are TRBV5-1 and TRBJ2-3; 10 bases are shared with TRBD2. Germline CDR1 SGHRS, CDR2 YFSETQ. This CDR3 has 16 residues. Germline trimming cut 0 bases from V and 2 bases from J; bases unmatched to any gene: 3. The CDR3: CASSLVSGGNTDTQYF. The CDR3 DNA is TGCGCCAGCAGCTTGGTTAGCGGGGGGAACACAGATACGCAGTATTTT.

The chain recombines TRBV5-5 with TRBJ1-1; 9 nucleotides agree with TRBD1. The CDR3 has 14 residues. The junction had 1 base not matched to a gene; V was cut back by 4 bases and J by 0 bases. The germline CDR1 and CDR2 sequences are SGHKS and YYEKEE (reference sequence). The CDR3 spells CASSGTGLNTEAFF. CDR3 nucleotide sequence: TGTGCCAGCAGCGGGACAGGGCTGAACACTGAAGCTTTCTTT.

The gene calls are TRBV19 and TRBJ2-7, with 9 bases aligning to TRBD1. Germline assignment: CDR1 LNHDA and CDR2 SQIVND (reference sequence). Losses at the gene ends were 4 bases for V and 2 bases for J; bases not matched to a gene: 6. This CDR3 has 15 residues. CDR3 sequence: CASSNTGGPAYEQYF. The CDR3 DNA reads as TGTGCCAGTAGTAACACAGGGGGCCCTGCCTACGAGCAGTACTTC.

This clone was found once. V is TRBV4-3 and J is TRBJ1-3; no clear D. The V gene lost 1 base and the J gene lost 0 bases, with 7 bases spanning the gap. From germline, CDR1 is LGHNA and CDR2 YSLEER. The CDR3 covers 15 residues. CDR3 nucleotides: TGCGCCAGCAGCCAAGCTCTCTACTCTGGAAACACCATATATTTT. Protein sequence: CASSQALYSGNTIYF.

The V call is TRBV5-4, the J call TRBJ2-7; 7 bases fit TRBD1. The V gene end was trimmed by 0 bases and the J gene end by 0 bases; junction bases not matched to a gene: 0. Per germline, CDR1 SGHNT and CDR2 YYREEE (reference sequence). This CDR3 is built from 14 residues. The CDR3 bases are TGTGCCAGCAGCTTGGGACAGGGCTCCTACGAGCAGTACTTC. Its translation is CASSLGQGSYEQYF.

This chain joins TRBV2 and TRBJ1-1, with D maybe TRBD1 (5 bases). Germline loops: CDR1 SNHLY, CDR2 FYNNEI. The CDR3 covers 13 residues. Trimming took 3 bases from V and 6 from J, leaving 11 bases between them. CDR3 coding DNA: TGTGCCAGCAGTGACAGGGAGGGCTCTGAAGCTTTCTTT. It specifies CASSDREGSEAFF.

The chain couples TRBV5-6 to TRBJ1-6; TRBD1 matches 8 bases. CDR1 is SGHDT and CDR2 is YYEEEE in the germline V gene. This CDR3 has 16 amino acids. After removal of 4 bases from V and 1 base from J, the junction contained 4 bases not matched to a gene. CDR3: CASSLHRGSYNSPLHF. CDR3 nucleotides: TGTGCCAGCAGCCTTCACAGGGGGTCCTATAATTCACCCCTCCACTTT.

The CDR3 sequence is CAISERSTGGVNTEAFF. CDR3 nucleotides: TGTGCCATCAGTGAGAGGTCGACAGGGGGGGTGAACACTGAAGCTTTCTTT. The genes are TRBV10-3 and TRBJ1-1; TRBD1 aligns across 9 bases. The J segment lost 0 bases and the V segment lost 2 bases, leaving 7 bases of the junction unmatched. Germline V lookup: CDR1 ENHRY, CDR2 SYGVKD. The CDR3 covers 17 residues.

The V call is TRBV5-5, the J call TRBJ2-3; TRBD2 aligns across 10 bases. In germline, CDR1 is SGHKS, CDR2 YYEKEE (reference sequence). With V trimmed by 4 bases and J by 4 bases, 3 bases remained unmatched. This CDR3 has 14 amino acids. The CDR3 DNA is TGTGCCAGCAGCCCCGGACTAGCGGCAGATACGCAGTATTTT. The encoded protein is CASSPGLAADTQYF.

This chain connects TRBV2 to TRBJ1-3, with 7 bases aligning to TRBD1. This CDR3 region has 15 residues. Trimming removed 8 bases from V and 0 bases from J; junction bases left unmatched: 7. The germline CDR1 and CDR2 sequences are SNHLY and FYNNEI. CDR3 in DNA: TGTGCCAGCCGACAGGGAGGAGGCTCTGGAAACACCATATATTTT. Its protein product is CASRQGGGSGNTIYF.

V gene TRBV2 combines with J gene TRBJ1-6; TRBD1 is a possible D gene (5 bases). Trimming removed 4 bases from V and 7 bases from J, with 17 bases in between. There are 16 residues in the CDR3. Germline V gene lookup returns CDR1 SNHLY and CDR2 FYNNEI. CDR3 amino acids: CASSGSGTWGNSPLHF. In DNA, the CDR3 is TGTGCCAGCAGTGGATCCGGGACTTGGGGCAATTCACCCCTCCACTTT.

This clone was seen just once. The chain employs TRBV30 and TRBJ1-6; D is ambiguous. V gave up 3 bases and J gave up 6 bases, with 21 bases separating them. Germline CDR1 and CDR2: GTSNPN and SVGIG (reference sequence). This CDR3 contains 17 residues. The CDR3: CAWSRLNPGVSNSPLHF. The CDR3, as DNA: TGTGCCTGGAGCCGCCTTAACCCGGGTGTAAGTAATTCACCCCTCCACTTT.